This T cell receptor beta chain is drawn from a study of post-analysis software for immune sequencing data (dated by TCRdb to the mid-2010s). About the full investigation: Recorded disease courses included relapsing-remitting, secondary progressive and progressive-relapsing multiple sclerosis, with some patients lacking subtype annotation. The patient repertoires were set against about 12 previously published healthy control repertoires from donors whose ages ranged from 6 to 25 years. A subset of samples was prepared in parallel using single-end sample barcoding, then pooled and co-amplified after Illumina adapter ligation. What the study reported, not specific to this receptor: Significantly higher frequencies in patients than in controls were found for roughly 5 TRBV segments, including TRBV5-6, TRBV5-1 and TRBV20-1. Significantly lower normalized Chao1 diversity was found in multiple sclerosis patients than in controls, suggesting substantial peripheral T-cell clonal expansion. Strong co-clustering of samples prepared in the same batch was shown by direct clustering with F measure, prompting a batch-effect correction. The control group was slightly older than the multiple sclerosis patient group.

The receptor library was made with PCR. Data came from an Illumina HiSeq 2500. To reduce PCR and sequencing biases, unique molecular identifiers were incorporated into the TCR beta cDNA libraries. Some 500,000 cDNA molecules were obtained per 1 to 10 million input T cells, so each molecule approximated one T cell. The same protocol used for the earlier healthy control dataset was applied to prepare and sequence the patient libraries. Within a given batch, samples were prepared together, multiplexed and sequenced on the same HiSeq lane. The paper's processing steps were these. MIGEC handled the raw barcoded reads, throwing out single-read molecular identifier groups before consensus assembly and CDR3 extraction. Clonotype tables were post-analysed with VDJtools, and diversity was normalized by down-sampling all datasets to the smallest sample size. Repertoire overlap clustering matched CDR3 amino acid but not nucleotide sequences to correct batch-related cross-sample contamination. TCRdb handled the public reads itself, with Q25 trimming in fastp and clone calling in MiXCR, and kept productive beta chains. Every CDR3 protein is listed once, alongside the most common genes and DNA of its rows. The V and J calls here are based on TCRdb, not the publication. This sample holds some 450,000 distinct CDR3 sequences; approximately 46% were observed only once. The ten largest clonotypes hold around an eighth of the sample.

As concerns this clonotype: This receptor's antigen is unknown. No much larger clone is present one base from it, and per-base qualities are unavailable.

To demonstrate the VDJtools post-analysis software, TCR beta repertoires were profiled from the peripheral blood of 10 to 15 young patients with multiple sclerosis. The patients with multiple sclerosis were children and adolescents between 6 and 15 years of age. Sequences DFQATT (CDR1) and SNEGSKA (CDR2) are obtained from the germline V gene (reference sequence). The junction shows trimming of 1 base on V and 5 bases on J, plus 12 bases between the germline ends. The CDR3, from cysteine to phenylalanine, totals 13 residues. Only the CDR3 DNA stays, 39 bases, in frame from base 1. The sample taken for sequencing was blood. The V and J segments used are TRBV20-1 and TRBJ2-7; the D gene is not confidently resolved. This clonotype originated in a girl under 18 with multiple sclerosis. The DNA reads TGCAGTGCTAGAGTATCGTTCTTCGACGAGCAGTACTTC. Translated, it reads CSARVSFFDEQYF.